The rows below give T cell receptor beta chains drawn from one sample of a study of blood T cells in healthy people across ages. TCRdb passed the 5' RACE reads through MiXCR, listing each CDR3 protein once. The table includes 890,000 or so distinct CDR3 sequences, around 62% detected once. Material for sequencing was blood. The receptor source for this set is a man aged 25 to 45 in good health. The CDR3 runs from the conserved cysteine through the conserved F or W. D genes are given only for firm matches. Clone sizes are given selectively: once, few, many, or a class where the clone is expanded.

TRBJ2-5,TRBV4-1,-,-,11,TGCGCCAGCAGCCAAGGACAGACCCAGTACTTC,CASSQGQTQYF
TRBJ2-5,TRBV7-2,-,TRBD1,17,TGTGCCAGCAGCTTAGAGATCGGGGGGACAGGGGGTCAGACCCAGTACTTC,CASSLEIGGTGGQTQYF
TRBJ1-2,TRBV10-3,few,-,12,TGTGCCAGCCGTGAGGCGGGGAATGGCTACACCTTC,CASREAGNGYTF
TRBJ2-5,TRBV4-2,-,TRBD2,17,TGTGCCAGCAGCCAAGATTCCACGGGGGGGAGCCAAGAGACCCAGTACTTC,CASSQDSTGGSQETQYF
TRBJ2-1,TRBV29-1,few,TRBD1,12,TGCAGCCTTGGGACAGGGTACAATGAGCAGTTCTTC,CSLGTGYNEQFF
TRBJ2-3,TRBV29-1,-,TRBD2,16,TGCAGCGTTGAAGTTCTCGGACTAGCGGGTTCAGATACGCAGTATTTT,CSVEVLGLAGSDTQYF
TRBJ2-7,TRBV7-2,-,TRBD2,16,TGTGCCAGCAGCTTGGACCTAGCGGGCAACTCCTACGAGCAGTACTTC,CASSLDLAGNSYEQYF
TRBJ2-5,TRBV7-6,few,-,13,TGTGCCAGCAGCGCGGCGGGCCAAGAGACCCAGTACTTC,CASSAAGQETQYF
TRBJ2-7,TRBV20-1,-,-,13,TGCAGTGCGCCGGGACCCCCAAACTACGAGCAGTACTTC,CSAPGPPNYEQYF
TRBJ2-5,TRBV11-3,-,-,16,TGTGCCAGCAGCTGGGGGGCTAGCGGTTCACAAGAGACCCAGTACTTC,CASSWGASGSQETQYF
TRBJ2-7,TRBV7-6,-,-,15,TGTGCCAGCAGCTTAGGAGGAGGGACTCCGGGCGAGCAGTACTTC,CASSLGGGTPGEQYF
TRBJ2-7,TRBV3-1,-,-,14,TGTGCCAGCAGCCAGAACCGGGGGCCCGGGGAGCAGTACTTC,CASSQNRGPGEQYF
TRBJ2-3,TRBV12-3/TRBV12-4,-,-,12,TGTGCCAGCAGTCGCACCACGGGTACGCAGTATTTT,CASSRTTGTQYF
TRBJ2-3,TRBV6-6,-,TRBD2,12,TGTGCCAGCATTGATGGGGGGGGAACGCAGTATTTT,CASIDGGGTQYF
TRBJ2-1,TRBV7-9,-,-,13,TGTGCCAGCAGCTCCGACCCCCTCAATGAGCAGTTCTTC,CASSSDPLNEQFF
TRBJ2-1,TRBV5-1,once,TRBD1,14,TGCGCCAGCAGCTTGGGAGGACAGGGAGGCGAGCAGTTCTTC,CASSLGGQGGEQFF
TRBJ2-1,TRBV5-6,-,-,16,TGTGCCAGCAGCTTTACCGGGACACACACCTACAATGAGCAGTTCTTC,CASSFTGTHTYNEQFF
TRBJ1-4,TRBV27,-,TRBD1,12,TGTGCGAGGGGGCCAACTAATGAAAAACTGTTTTTT,CARGPTNEKLFF
TRBJ2-5,TRBV7-2,-,TRBD2,16,TGTGCCAGCAGCGCCAGGACTAGCGGGGGCGGGGAGACCCAGTACTTC,CASSARTSGGGETQYF
TRBJ2-1,TRBV20-1,-,TRBD2,19,TGCAGTGCAAAGATCCCGGGACTAGCGGGGGGGCCCACCTACAATGAGCAGTTCTTC,CSAKIPGLAGGPTYNEQFF
TRBJ1-4,TRBV11-2,once,-,14,TGTGCCAGCAGCGTACAGGCGACTAATGAAAAACTGTTTTTT,CASSVQATNEKLFF
TRBJ1-2,TRBV6-2/TRBV6-3,-,TRBD1,17,TGTGCCAGCAGTTACTTCTTACTGGACAGGGCTAACTATGGCTACACCTTC,CASSYFLLDRANYGYTF
TRBJ2-7,TRBV28,-,-,13,TGTGCCAGCAACCGGGAGAGCTCCTACGAGCAGTACTTC,CASNRESSYEQYF
TRBJ2-1,TRBV5-4,few,TRBD1,14,TGTGCCAGCAGCCTGGGACAGCTATACAATGAGCAGTTCTTC,CASSLGQLYNEQFF
TRBJ2-7,TRBV7-2,few,-,15,TGTGCCAGCAGCTACGACCCCGGGAGCTCCTACGAGCAGTACTTC,CASSYDPGSSYEQYF
TRBJ1-2,TRBV7-2,-,-,19,TGTGCCAGCAGCTTATCGAGTTCTTCAATTAGTCAGGGTATCTATGGCTACACCTTC,CASSLSSSSISQGIYGYTF
TRBJ2-5,TRBV7-7,few,-,16,TGTGCTAGCAGCTTAGATCCCGGGGGTATGCAAGAGACCCAGTACTTC,CASSLDPGGMQETQYF
TRBJ2-7,TRBV4-3,-,-,15,TGCGCCAGCAGCCAAGGAGACAGGCACTCCTACGAGCAGTACTTC,CASSQGDRHSYEQYF
TRBJ2-6,TRBV6-6,-,TRBD1,16,TGTGCCAGCACCGGACAGGGGACCTCTGGGGCCAACGTCCTGACTTTC,CASTGQGTSGANVLTF
TRBJ1-5,TRBV4-3,-,TRBD1,16,TGCGCCAGCAGCCTGGGGACAGTCAATAGCAATCAGCCCCAGCATTTT,CASSLGTVNSNQPQHF
TRBJ2-3,TRBV29-1,-,-,11,TGCAGCGTTGACCCGGGGCCGGAGCAGTATTTT,CSVDPGPEQYF
TRBJ2-1,TRBV28,-,TRBD1,17,TGTGCCAGCAGTCCCGGGACAGGGGTTCTCTCCTACAATGAGCAGTTCTTC,CASSPGTGVLSYNEQFF
TRBJ2-7,TRBV2,-,TRBD2,18,TGTGCCAGCAGTGGAAGGACTAGCGGGGGGACAGGCTCCTACGAGCAGTACTTC,CASSGRTSGGTGSYEQYF
TRBJ2-5,TRBV11-2,-,-,19,TGTGCCAGCAGCTTAGGAAGGGGAGGGACATTTCGCGGCCAAGAGACCCAGTACTTC,CASSLGRGGTFRGQETQYF
TRBJ1-1,TRBV15,-,-,14,TGTGCCACCAGCAGAGAAGGGGGGGTGACTGAAGCTTTCTTT,CATSREGGVTEAFF
TRBJ2-1,TRBV28,once,TRBD1,16,TGTGCCAGCAGTTTTCACACAGGACAGGGTGACGATGAGCAGTTCTTC,CASSFHTGQGDDEQFF
TRBJ2-4,TRBV2,-,TRBD2,16,TGTGCCAGCACCCTGACTAGCGGGGCAACCAAAAACATTCAGTACTTC,CASTLTSGATKNIQYF
TRBJ1-4,TRBV7-9,once,TRBD1,14,TGTGCCAGCAGCCGGACAGGGGGCCTAGAGGAACTGTTTTTT,CASSRTGGLEELFF
TRBJ2-3,TRBV7-2,-,-,16,TGTGCCAGCAGCTTAAGGGCAGATCTAAGCACAGATACGCAGTATTTT,CASSLRADLSTDTQYF
TRBJ2-5,TRBV7-2,-,TRBD2,17,TGTGCCAGCAGCTTAGTGTTCCTAGCGGGGGGCCAAGAGACCCAGTACTTC,CASSLVFLAGGQETQYF
TRBJ1-2,TRBV6-5,few,-,13,TGTGCCAGCAGCACTTACAGGGTCCATGGCTACACCTTC,CASSTYRVHGYTF
TRBJ2-1,TRBV7-2,few,TRBD2,13,TGTGCCAGCAGCTTGGGACTAGTGGGTGAGCAGTTCTTC,CASSLGLVGEQFF
TRBJ2-6,TRBV21-1,-,-,19,TGTGCCAGCAGCAAAGGAAAAGGGACTACCTACTCTGGGGCCAACGTCCTGACTTTC,CASSKGKGTTYSGANVLTF
TRBJ2-4,TRBV9,-,-,16,TGTGCCAGCAGCCCCACCGGAGATCGCGCGAAAAACATTCAGTACTTC,CASSPTGDRAKNIQYF
TRBJ1-6,TRBV9,-,-,13,TGTGCCAGCAGCGTAGAAGAGGCTTCACCCCTCCACTTT,CASSVEEASPLHF
TRBJ1-5,TRBV27,-,-,16,TGTGCCAGCAGTTTATTGGGGGGGCCTGGCAATCAGCCCCAGCATTTT,CASSLLGGPGNQPQHF